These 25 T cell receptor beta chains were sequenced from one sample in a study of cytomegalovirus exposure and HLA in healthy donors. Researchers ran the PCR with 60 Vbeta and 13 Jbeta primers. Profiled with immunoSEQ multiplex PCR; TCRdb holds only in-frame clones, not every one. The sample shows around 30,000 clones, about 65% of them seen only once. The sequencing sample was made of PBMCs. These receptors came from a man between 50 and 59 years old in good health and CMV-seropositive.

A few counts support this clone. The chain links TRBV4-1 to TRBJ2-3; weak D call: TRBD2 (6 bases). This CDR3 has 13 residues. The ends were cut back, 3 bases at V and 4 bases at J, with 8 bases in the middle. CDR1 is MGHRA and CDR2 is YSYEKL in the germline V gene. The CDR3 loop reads CASSQGTSDTQYF. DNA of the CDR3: TGCGCCAGCAGCCAGGGGACTTCAGATACGCAGTATTTT.

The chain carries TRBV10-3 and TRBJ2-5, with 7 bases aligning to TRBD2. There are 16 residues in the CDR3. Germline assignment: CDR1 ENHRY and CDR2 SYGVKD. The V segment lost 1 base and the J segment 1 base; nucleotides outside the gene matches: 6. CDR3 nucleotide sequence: TGTGCCATCAGTGAGTTTAAGAGCGGGGTCCAAGAGACCCAGTACTTC. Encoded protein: CAISEFKSGVQETQYF.

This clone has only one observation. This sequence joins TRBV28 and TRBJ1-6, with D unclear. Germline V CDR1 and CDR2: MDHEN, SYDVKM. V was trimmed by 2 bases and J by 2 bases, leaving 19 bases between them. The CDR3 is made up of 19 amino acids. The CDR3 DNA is TGTGCCAGCAGTTTAAGGAGGTGGGCCTCATTAACCTATAATTCACCCCTCCACTTT. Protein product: CASSLRRWASLTYNSPLHF.

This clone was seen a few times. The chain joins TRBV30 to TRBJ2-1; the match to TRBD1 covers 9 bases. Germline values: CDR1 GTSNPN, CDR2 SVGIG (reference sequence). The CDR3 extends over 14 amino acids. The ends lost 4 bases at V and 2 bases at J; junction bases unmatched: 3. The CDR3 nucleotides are TGTGCCTGGAACCGACAGGGGGCCTACAATGAGCAGTTCTTC. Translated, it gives CAWNRQGAYNEQFF.

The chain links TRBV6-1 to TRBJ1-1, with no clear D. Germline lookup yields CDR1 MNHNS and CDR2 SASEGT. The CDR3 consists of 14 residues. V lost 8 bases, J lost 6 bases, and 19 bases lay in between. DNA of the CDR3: TGTGCCAGCGGAGACTACCTGATCAAACCTGAAGCTTTCTTT. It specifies CASGDYLIKPEAFF.

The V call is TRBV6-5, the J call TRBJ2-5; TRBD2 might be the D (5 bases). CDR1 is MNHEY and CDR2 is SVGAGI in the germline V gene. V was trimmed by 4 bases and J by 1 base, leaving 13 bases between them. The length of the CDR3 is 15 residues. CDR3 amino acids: CASSSWSGSQETQYF. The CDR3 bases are TGTGCCAGCAGTTCCTGGTCGGGGAGCCAAGAGACCCAGTACTTC.

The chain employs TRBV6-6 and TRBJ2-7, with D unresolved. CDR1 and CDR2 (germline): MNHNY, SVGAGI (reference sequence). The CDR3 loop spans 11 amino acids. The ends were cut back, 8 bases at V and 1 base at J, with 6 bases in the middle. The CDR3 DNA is TGTGCCAGCGAGAATTCCTACGAGCAGTACTTC. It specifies CASENSYEQYF.

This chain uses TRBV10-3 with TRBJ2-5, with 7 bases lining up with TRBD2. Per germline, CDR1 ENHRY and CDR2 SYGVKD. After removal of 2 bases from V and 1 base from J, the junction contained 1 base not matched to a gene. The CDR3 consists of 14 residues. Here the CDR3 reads CAISERTSQETQYF. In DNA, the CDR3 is TGTGCCATCAGTGAGAGGACTAGCCAAGAGACCCAGTACTTC.

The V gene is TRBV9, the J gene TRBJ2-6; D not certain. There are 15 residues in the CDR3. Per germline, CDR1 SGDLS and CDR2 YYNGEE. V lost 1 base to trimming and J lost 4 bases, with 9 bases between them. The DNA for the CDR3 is TGTGCCAGCAGCGTATCGGGTTACGGGGCCAACGTCCTGACTTTC. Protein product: CASSVSGYGANVLTF.

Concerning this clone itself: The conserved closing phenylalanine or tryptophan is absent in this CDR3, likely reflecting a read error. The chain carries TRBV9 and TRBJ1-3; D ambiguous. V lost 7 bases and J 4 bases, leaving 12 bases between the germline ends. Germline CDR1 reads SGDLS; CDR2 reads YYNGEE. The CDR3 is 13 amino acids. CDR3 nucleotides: TGTGCCAGCGCCGGGGAGGCAGGAAACACCATATATCTT. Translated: CASAGEAGNTIYL.

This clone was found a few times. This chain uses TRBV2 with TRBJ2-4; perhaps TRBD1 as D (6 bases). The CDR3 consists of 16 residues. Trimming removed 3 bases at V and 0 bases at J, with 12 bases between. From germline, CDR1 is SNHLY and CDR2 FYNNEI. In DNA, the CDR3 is TGTGCCAGCAGTGAGATACAGGGTACAGCCAAAAACATTCAGTACTTC. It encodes CASSEIQGTAKNIQYF.

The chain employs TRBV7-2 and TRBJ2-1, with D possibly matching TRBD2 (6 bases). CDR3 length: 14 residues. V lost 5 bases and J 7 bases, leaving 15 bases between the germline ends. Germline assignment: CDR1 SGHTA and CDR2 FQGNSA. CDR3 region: CASSPINLANEQFF. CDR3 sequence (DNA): TGTGCCAGCAGCCCAATTAACCTAGCGAATGAGCAGTTCTTC.

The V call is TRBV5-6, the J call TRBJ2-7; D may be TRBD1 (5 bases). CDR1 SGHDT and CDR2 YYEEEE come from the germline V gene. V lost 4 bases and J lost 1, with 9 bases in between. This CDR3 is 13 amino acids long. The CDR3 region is CASSIQDSYEQYF. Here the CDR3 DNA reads TGTGCCAGCAGCATACAGGATTCCTACGAGCAGTACTTC.

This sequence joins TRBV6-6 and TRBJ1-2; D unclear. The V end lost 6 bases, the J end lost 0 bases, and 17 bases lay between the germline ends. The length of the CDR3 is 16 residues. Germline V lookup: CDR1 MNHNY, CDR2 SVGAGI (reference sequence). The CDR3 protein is CASRFYRLVSNYGYTF. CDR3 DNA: TGTGCCAGCAGATTCTATCGTTTGGTCTCTAACTATGGCTACACCTTC.

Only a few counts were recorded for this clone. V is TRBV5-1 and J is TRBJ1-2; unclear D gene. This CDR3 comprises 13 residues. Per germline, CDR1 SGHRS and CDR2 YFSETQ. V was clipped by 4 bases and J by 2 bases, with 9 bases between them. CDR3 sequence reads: CASSLSGNYGYTF. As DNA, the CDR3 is TGCGCCAGCAGCCTGTCGGGAAACTATGGCTACACCTTC.

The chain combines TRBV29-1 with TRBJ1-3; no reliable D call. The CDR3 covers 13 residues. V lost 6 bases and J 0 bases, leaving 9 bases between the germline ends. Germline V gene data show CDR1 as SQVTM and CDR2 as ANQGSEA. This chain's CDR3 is CSVVTRSGNTIYF. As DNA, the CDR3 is TGCAGCGTGGTCACTCGCTCTGGAAACACCATATATTTT.

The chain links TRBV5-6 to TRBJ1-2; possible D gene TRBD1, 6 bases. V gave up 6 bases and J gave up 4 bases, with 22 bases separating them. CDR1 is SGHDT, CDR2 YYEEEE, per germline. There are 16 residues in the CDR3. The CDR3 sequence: CASTSAWDTGSYGYTF. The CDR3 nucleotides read TGTGCCAGCACGTCAGCTTGGGACACCGGGTCCTATGGCTACACCTTC.

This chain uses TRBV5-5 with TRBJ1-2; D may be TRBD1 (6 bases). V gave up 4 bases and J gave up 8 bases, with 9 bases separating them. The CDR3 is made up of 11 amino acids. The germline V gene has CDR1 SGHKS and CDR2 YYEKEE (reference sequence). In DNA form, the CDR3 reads TGTGCCAGCAGCCCCGGACAGGGCTACACCTTC. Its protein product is CASSPGQGYTF.

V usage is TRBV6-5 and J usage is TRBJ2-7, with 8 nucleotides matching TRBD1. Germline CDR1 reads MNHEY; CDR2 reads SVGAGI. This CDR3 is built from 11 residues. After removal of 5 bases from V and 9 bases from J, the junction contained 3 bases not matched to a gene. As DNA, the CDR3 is TGTGCCAGCAGTCACGGGACAGGGCAGTACTTC. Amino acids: CASSHGTGQYF.

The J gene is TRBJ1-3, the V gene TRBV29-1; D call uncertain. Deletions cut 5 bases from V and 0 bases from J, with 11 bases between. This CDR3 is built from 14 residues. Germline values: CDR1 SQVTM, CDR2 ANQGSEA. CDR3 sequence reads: CSVSGPTSGNTIYF. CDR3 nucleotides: TGCAGCGTTAGCGGGCCAACCTCTGGAAACACCATATATTTT.

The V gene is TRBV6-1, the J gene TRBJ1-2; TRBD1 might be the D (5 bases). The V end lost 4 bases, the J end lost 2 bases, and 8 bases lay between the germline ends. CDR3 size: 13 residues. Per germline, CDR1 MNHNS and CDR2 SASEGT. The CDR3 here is CASSAPGNYGYTF. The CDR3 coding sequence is TGTGCCAGCAGTGCACCAGGGAACTATGGCTACACCTTC.

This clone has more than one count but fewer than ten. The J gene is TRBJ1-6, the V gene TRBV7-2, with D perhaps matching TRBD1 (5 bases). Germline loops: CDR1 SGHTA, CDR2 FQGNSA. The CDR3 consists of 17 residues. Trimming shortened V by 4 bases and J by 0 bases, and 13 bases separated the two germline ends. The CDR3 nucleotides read TGTGCCAGCAGCTCTGGTTTCACAGGCTCCTATAATTCACCCCTCCACTTT. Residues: CASSSGFTGSYNSPLHF.

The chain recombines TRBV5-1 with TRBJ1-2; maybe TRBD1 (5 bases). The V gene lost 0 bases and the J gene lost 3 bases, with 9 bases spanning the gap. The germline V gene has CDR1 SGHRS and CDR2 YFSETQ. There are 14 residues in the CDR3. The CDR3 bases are TGCGCCAGCAGCTTGGTAGGAGGGGACTATGGCTACACCTTC. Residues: CASSLVGGDYGYTF.

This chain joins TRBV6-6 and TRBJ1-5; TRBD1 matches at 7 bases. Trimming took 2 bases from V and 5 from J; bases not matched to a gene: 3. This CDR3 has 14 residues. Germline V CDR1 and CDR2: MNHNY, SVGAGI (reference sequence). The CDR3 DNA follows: TGTGCCAGCAGTTACCTACAGGGGTATCAGCCCCAGCATTTT. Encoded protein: CASSYLQGYQPQHF.

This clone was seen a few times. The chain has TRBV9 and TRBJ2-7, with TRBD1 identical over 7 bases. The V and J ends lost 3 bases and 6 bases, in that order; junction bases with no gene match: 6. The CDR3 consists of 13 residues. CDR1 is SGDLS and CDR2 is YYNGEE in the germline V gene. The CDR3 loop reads CASSALTGVEQYF. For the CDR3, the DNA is TGTGCCAGCAGCGCCCTAACAGGGGTCGAGCAGTACTTC.